These 16 T cell receptor beta chains were all obtained from the same sample, sequenced in a study of human T cells and chemical hapten exposure. MiXCR, run by TCRdb on the RACE reads, gives a single entry per CDR3 protein. The sample comprises about 360,000 distinct CDR3 sequences, more than 4.5% of which are singletons, and under 2.5% rests with the top ten. Time point of the sample: patch test 1, 2 weeks after DPC sensitization. Treatment of the sample: therapeutic diphenylcyclopropenone sensitization with weekly scalp DPC. Sequenced material: whole blood, taken in connection with sensitization to the hapten diphenylcyclopropenone (DPC). The receptors come from a woman aged 45 to 65 with alopecia areata. Some clones in this sample may be carry-over from other donors' samples.

This clonotype was counted many times. CDR3 coding DNA: TGCAGCGTTGCGCCTAGCGAGAACACCGGGGAGCTGTTTTTT. Its protein product is CSVAPSENTGELFF. The rearrangement links TRBV29-1 to TRBJ2-2; maybe TRBD2 (6 bases). The CDR3 contains 14 residues. The V and J ends lost 4 bases and 1 base respectively, with 10 bases between them. CDR1 SQVTM and CDR2 ANQGSEA come from the germline V gene.

The J gene is TRBJ1-1, the V gene TRBV6-1; D perhaps matches TRBD1 (5 bases). The V gene lost 11 bases and the J gene lost 5 bases, with 18 bases spanning the gap. CDR3 size: 13 residues. Germline V gives CDR1 MNHNS, CDR2 SASEGT. CDR3 DNA sequence: TGTGCCGGTGAAAGTGGGGGGGGGACTGAAGCTTTCTTT. The encoded protein is CAGESGGGTEAFF.

This clonotype was picked up many times. This chain connects TRBV24-1 to TRBJ2-6; D is undetermined. The CDR3 sequence is 13 residues long. CDR1 is KGHDR, CDR2 SFDVKD, per germline. V was cut by 7 bases and J by 1 base, with 4 bases left in between. The CDR3 is CATRGSGANVLTF. The CDR3, as DNA: TGTGCCACCAGAGGGTCTGGGGCCAACGTCCTGACTTTC.

This clonotype showed up many times. The V and J genes are TRBV6-6 and TRBJ2-3, with 9 bases matching TRBD2. With 7 bases clipped from V and 2 bases from J, the junction kept 10 bases outside the gene matches. Germline V gene sequence: CDR1 MNHNY, CDR2 SVGAGI (reference sequence). The CDR3 length is 16 residues. CDR3 DNA: TGTGCCAGCATGGTAGCGGGAGCTTGGAACACAGATACGCAGTATTTT. Protein: CASMVAGAWNTDTQYF.

This clonotype was observed a handful of times. J is TRBJ2-7 and V is TRBV5-1, with 12 bases fitting TRBD1. The CDR3 consists of 14 residues. CDR1 is SGHRS and CDR2 is YFSETQ in the germline V gene. V was clipped by 3 bases and J by 5 bases; unmatched bases: 3. CDR3 region: CASSSGTGGDEQYF. In DNA form, the CDR3 reads TGCGCCAGCAGCTCCGGGACAGGGGGCGACGAGCAGTACTTC.

This clonotype showed up just a few times. This chain links TRBV10-3 with TRBJ2-3; 12 nucleotides align to TRBD2. V dropped 3 bases and J dropped 2; count of bases not matched to a gene: 9. Germline CDR1 reads ENHRY; CDR2 reads SYGVKD. The CDR3 is 18 amino acids. The CDR3 nucleotides read TGTGCCATCAGTGACTTAACCGGGACTAGCGGGTCCACAGATACGCAGTATTTT. Encoded protein: CAISDLTGTSGSTDTQYF.

This chain joins TRBV6-1 and TRBJ1-2; D is possibly TRBD1 (5 bases). From germline, CDR1 is MNHNS and CDR2 SASEGT. The V gene lost 1 base and the J gene lost 4 bases, with 13 bases spanning the gap. The CDR3 totals 15 residues. Here the CDR3 DNA reads TGTGCCAGCAGTGAAGAGGCAGGGTATAGCTATGGCTACACCTTC. Its protein product is CASSEEAGYSYGYTF.

This clonotype was picked up many times. This rearrangement joins TRBV5-6 to TRBJ2-7; the D is unclear. The CDR3 has 16 residues. The germline V gene encodes CDR1 SGHDT and CDR2 YYEEEE. Trimming stripped 3 bases from V and 0 bases from J, with 16 bases between. Written as DNA, the CDR3 is TGTGCCAGCAGCTGGGGTGGTAGGTCAGCCTCCTACGAGCAGTACTTC. It specifies CASSWGGRSASYEQYF.

The table lists this clonotype with many counts. The CDR3 ends on some other residue instead of the conserved phenylalanine or tryptophan, so this is likely a read error. The chain has TRBV6-2 or TRBV6-3 and TRBJ1-5; 10 bases are shared with TRBD1. V dropped 6 bases and J dropped 9; count of bases not matched to a gene: 23. Germline CDR1 is MNHEY and CDR2 is SVGEGT. This CDR3 contains 19 residues. The CDR3 protein is CASSPLLLSGTGEPWPQHL. For the CDR3, the DNA is TGTGCCAGCAGCCCCTTACTACTCTCCGGGACAGGGGAGCCGTGGCCCCAGCATCTT.

This clonotype was counted ten times or more. The rearrangement uses TRBV9 and TRBJ2-7; 11 nucleotides agree with TRBD1. CDR3 length: 17 amino acids. The germline CDR1 and CDR2 sequences are SGDLS and YYNGEE. The V and J ends lost 4 bases and 5 bases, in that order; junction bases with no gene match: 14. CDR3 nucleotides: TGTGCCAGCAGCCCCCGCTTACGGACAGGGGGCAGCGACGAGCAGTACTTC. Translated: CASSPRLRTGGSDEQYF. The variable domain in full, with the rest retrieved from reference TRBV9 and TRBJ2-7, is DSGVTQTPKHLITATGQRVTLRCSPRSGDLSVYWYQQSLDQGLQFLIQYYNGEERAKGNILERFSAQQFPDLHSELNLSSLELGDSALYFCASSPRLRTGGSDEQYFGPGTRLTVT.

This clonotype was seen many times. The CDR3: CASSLADNYGYTF. The CDR3 coding sequence is TGTGCCAGCAGTTTGGCGGATAACTATGGCTACACCTTC. The gene calls are TRBV28 and TRBJ1-2; D uncertain. Germline CDR1 and CDR2: MDHEN and SYDVKM. V lost 3 bases and J lost 1, with 6 bases in between. This CDR3 spans 13 amino acids.

V is TRBV30 and J is TRBJ1-2; a weak D match, TRBD1 (6 bases). The CDR3 is made up of 13 amino acids. Trimming shortened V by 2 bases and J by 6 bases, and 13 bases separated the two germline ends. Germline V gene data show CDR1 as GTSNPN and CDR2 as SVGIG (reference sequence). The CDR3 region has the DNA TGTGCCTGGAGTCGGGGGCCAAGCGATGGCTACACCTTC. Encoded protein: CAWSRGPSDGYTF.

This clonotype showed up just a few times. The chain recombines TRBV20-1 with TRBJ2-6; 12 bases are shared with TRBD1. V lost 4 bases to trimming and J lost 3 bases; unmatched junction nucleotides: 4. The CDR3 runs 16 residues. Germline CDR1 reads DFQATT; CDR2 reads SNEGSKA (reference sequence). CDR3 protein: CSATGQGAFGANVLTF. Here the CDR3 DNA reads TGCAGTGCTACGGGACAGGGGGCTTTTGGGGCCAACGTCCTGACTTTC.

The chain has TRBV20-1 and TRBJ2-1; D is possibly TRBD1 (6 bases). The V gene's germline CDR1 is DFQATT and CDR2 SNEGSKA (reference sequence). Trimming pared 6 bases from V and 6 bases from J, leaving 15 bases between. The CDR3 is 13 residues long. The CDR3 coding sequence is TGCAGTGCAACCGGGACACCCTCCAATGAGCAGTTCTTC. This codes for CSATGTPSNEQFF.

The chain recombines TRBV10-3 with TRBJ1-2; no definite D call. V lost 0 bases and J 4 bases, leaving 9 bases between the germline ends. In germline, CDR1 is ENHRY, CDR2 SYGVKD. The CDR3 is made up of 14 amino acids. CDR3 DNA: TGTGCCATCAGTGAGTCGCCCCCGGGCTATGGCTACACCTTC. Translating gives CAISESPPGYGYTF.

This clonotype was counted a few times. This rearrangement joins TRBV20-1 to TRBJ2-1, with 7 bases identical to TRBD2. CDR1 DFQATT and CDR2 SNEGSKA come from the germline V gene (reference sequence). The CDR3 totals 14 residues. The junction had 7 bases not matched to a gene; V was cut back by 0 bases and J by 8 bases. This CDR3 reads CSARDPSGMDEQFF. The DNA for the CDR3 is TGCAGTGCTAGAGATCCCAGCGGGATGGATGAGCAGTTCTTC.